This note documents a single T cell receptor (beta chain) sequence. Its target is unknown. Only in-frame clones appear in the TCRdb table, and some are missing; sequencing was by immunoSEQ multiplex PCR. Of under 200,000 clones listed, about 90% are singletons. These data are taken from a study of T cell responses to AZD1222 COVID-19 vaccine. General observations from the study: Repertoire sampling was restricted to post-peak T cell response timepoints. The breadth and depth of Spike-specific TCRs increased once two AZD1222 doses had been given. Unmutated regions of variants are reportedly targeted by nearly half of spike-specific TCRs.

The input for sequencing was peripheral blood, taken on day 0 of AZD1222 vaccination. This receptor was obtained from an adult in good health.

The CDR3 DNA follows: TGCGCCAGCAGTTTTGAAGGAGGGACCCAGTACTTC. Its translation: CASSFEGGTQYF. The V call is TRBV10-1, the J call TRBJ2-5; weak D call: TRBD2 (5 bases). Trimming cost V 5 bases and J 7 bases, with 11 bases left between them. Germline CDR1 and CDR2: WNHNN and SYGVQD (reference sequence). This CDR3 contains 12 residues.